The clone carrying this TCR beta chain was counted at least ten times. Its antigen is not identified. V lost 1 base to trimming and J lost 5 bases, with 14 bases between them. Germline values: CDR1 SGHTA, CDR2 FQGTGA. The CDR3 spans 15 residues. The sample comes from a study of regulatory T cells in long-lasting Graves disease. General study findings and limits: Persistent Graves' patients had lower TCR diversity than newly diagnosed ones. Only peripheral blood was studied, not thyroid tissue.

In building TCR beta libraries, iRepertoire HTBI primers were used together with Arm-PCR of CDR3 regions. TCRdb used MiXCR to reprocess the multiplex PCR reads, holding one entry per CDR3 protein. The sample includes fewer than 450,000 distinct CDR3 sequences, around 21% seen only once; the top ten take 20% to 25%. Sample time point: persistent/refractory GD, antithyroid drugs over 5 years with positive TRAb. After RNA was extracted from PBMCs, the TCR library was made from it. Patients came through an endocrinology department, and that department was in Xi'an, China. Each patient gave 7 to 10 milliliters of EDTA-anticoagulated peripheral blood.

This chain uses TRBV7-3 with TRBJ2-5, with a weak D call TRBD1 (6 bases). The input for sequencing was peripheral blood mononuclear cells (PBMCs), taken when the disease was refractory, from a patient treated with antithyroid drugs. This sequence originates from a female donor with Graves disease. In DNA form, the CDR3 reads TGTGCCAGCAGCTTAATGGGGGCCAAGGGTGAGACCCAGTACTTC. Encoded protein: CASSLMGAKGETQYF.